The entry below gives a single T cell receptor (beta chain) sequence along with its context. Its antigen remains unidentified. The entry originates in a study of graft-versus-host responses after intestinal transplantation. The overall study: Each recipient received anti-thymocyte globulin induction, then tacrolimus and steroids for approximately three years.

Trimming cost V 1 base and J 2 bases; bases outside gene matches: 4. CDR3 length equals 15 residues. Germline CDR1 reads SGHVS; CDR2 reads FQNEAQ. Measured with immunoSEQ multiplex PCR; TCRdb has only the in-frame clones, and not every one. Of 100,000 to 120,000 clones in the sample, just under 95% were seen once. Study-wide points: In patients with graft-donor T cell macrochimerism, allograft graft-versus-host to host-versus-graft clonal ratios were high. The marrow of recipients harbored GvH clones, and ileum or blood showed some of them first. Early after transplant, HvG clones declined as circulating GvH clones peaked.

The genes are TRBV7-8 and TRBJ2-7, with 8 bases fitting TRBD2. The TCR was taken from a human donor who received an intestinal transplant. The specimen was unstimulated CD8+ T cells sorted from spleen or lymph node cells, collected before intestinal transplant. Here the CDR3 reads CASSLELAVTYEQYF. Here the CDR3 DNA reads TGTGCCAGCAGCTTAGAACTAGCGGTCACCTACGAGCAGTACTTC.